This T cell receptor beta chain was found in a study of regulatory T cells in long-lasting Graves disease. Time point specified: persistent/refractory GD, antithyroid drugs over 5 years with positive TRAb. Researchers made the TCR library from RNA that was extracted from PBMCs. A blood draw put roughly 10 milliliters of peripheral blood into EDTA tubes. HTBI primers from iRepertoire and Arm-PCR of CDR3 regions yielded the TCR beta libraries. One entry per CDR3 protein results from TCRdb running MiXCR on the multiplex PCR reads. This sample has a few hundred thousand distinct CDR3 sequences, with around a fifth found just once. Overall study results and limits: Patients with persistent disease showed a bias toward TRBV28, TRBJ1-2 and TRBJ2-5. Lower TCR diversity was seen in persistent Graves' patients than in newly diagnosed ones. A limited number of samples was an acknowledged limitation.

This clonotype was detected only a few times. Its target is unknown. The germline CDR1 and CDR2 sequences are SGHAT and FQDESV (reference sequence). V lost 3 bases, J lost 11 bases, and 6 bases stayed unmatched. CDR3 length: 13 residues. The clonotype originates from a female donor with Graves disease. The sequences come from peripheral blood mononuclear cells (PBMCs), collected when the disease was refractory, from a patient treated with antithyroid drugs. The genes are TRBV11-1 and TRBJ2-2; 7 bases line up with TRBD1. CDR3 protein: CASSFSRDSELFF. CDR3 sequence (DNA): TGTGCCAGCAGCTTCTCAAGGGACAGCGAGCTGTTTTTT.